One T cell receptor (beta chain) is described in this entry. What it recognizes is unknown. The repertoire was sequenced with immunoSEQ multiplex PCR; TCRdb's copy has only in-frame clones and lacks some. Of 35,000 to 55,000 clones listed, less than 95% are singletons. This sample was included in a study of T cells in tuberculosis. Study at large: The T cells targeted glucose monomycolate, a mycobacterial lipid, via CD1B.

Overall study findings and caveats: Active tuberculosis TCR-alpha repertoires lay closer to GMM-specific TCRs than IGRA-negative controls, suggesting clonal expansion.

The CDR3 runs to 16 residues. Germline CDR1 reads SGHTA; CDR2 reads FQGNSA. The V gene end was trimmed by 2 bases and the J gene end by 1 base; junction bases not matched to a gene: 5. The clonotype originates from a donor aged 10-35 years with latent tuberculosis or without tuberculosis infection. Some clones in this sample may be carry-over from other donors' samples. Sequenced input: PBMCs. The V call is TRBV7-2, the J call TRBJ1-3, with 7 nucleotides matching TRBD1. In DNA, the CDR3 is TGTGCCAGCAGCTTATTGAGGGGGCCGTCTGGAAACACCATATATTTT. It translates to CASSLLRGPSGNTIYF.